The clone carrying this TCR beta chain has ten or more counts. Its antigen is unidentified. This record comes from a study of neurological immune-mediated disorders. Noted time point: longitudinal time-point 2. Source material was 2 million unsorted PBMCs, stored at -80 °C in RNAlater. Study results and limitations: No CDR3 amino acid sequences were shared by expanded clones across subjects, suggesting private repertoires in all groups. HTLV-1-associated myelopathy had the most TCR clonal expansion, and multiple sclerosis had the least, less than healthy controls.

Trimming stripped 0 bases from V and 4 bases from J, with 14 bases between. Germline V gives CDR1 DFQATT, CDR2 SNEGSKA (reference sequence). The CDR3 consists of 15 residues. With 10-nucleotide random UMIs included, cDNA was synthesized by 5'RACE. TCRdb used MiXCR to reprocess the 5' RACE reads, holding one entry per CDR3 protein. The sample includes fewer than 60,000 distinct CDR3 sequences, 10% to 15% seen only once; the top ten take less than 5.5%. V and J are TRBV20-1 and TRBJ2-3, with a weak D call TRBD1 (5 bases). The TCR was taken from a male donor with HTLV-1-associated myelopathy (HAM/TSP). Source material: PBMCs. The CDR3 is CSARDARRGPDTQYF. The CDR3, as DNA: TGCAGTGCTAGAGATGCTAGAAGGGGCCCAGATACGCAGTATTTT.